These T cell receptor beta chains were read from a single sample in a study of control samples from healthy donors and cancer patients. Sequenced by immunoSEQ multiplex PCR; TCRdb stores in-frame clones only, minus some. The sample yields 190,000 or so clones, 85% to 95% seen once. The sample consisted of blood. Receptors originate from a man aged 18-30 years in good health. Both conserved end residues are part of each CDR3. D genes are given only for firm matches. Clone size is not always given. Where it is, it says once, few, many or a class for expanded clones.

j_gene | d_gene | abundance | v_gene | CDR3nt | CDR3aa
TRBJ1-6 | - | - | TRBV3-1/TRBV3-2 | TGTGCCAGCAGCCTCCGACAGGACTCACCCCTCCACTTT | CASSLRQDSPLHF
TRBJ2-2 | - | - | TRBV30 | TGTGCCTGGAGGTCCCCCCCGCCTCCGAACACCGGGGAGCTGTTTTTT | CAWRSPPPPNTGELFF
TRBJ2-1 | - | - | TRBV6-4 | TGTGCCAGCAGTGAATCTAGTTACAATGAGCAGTTCTTC | CASSESSYNEQFF
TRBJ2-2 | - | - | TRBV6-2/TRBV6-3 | TGTGCCAGCAGTTACTCGCCGTGGGGCGAGGACACCGGGGAGCTGTTTTTT | CASSYSPWGEDTGELFF
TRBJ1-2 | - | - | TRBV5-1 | TGCGCCAGCAGCTCTGGCTCCGGGACCGTGGAAGGCTACACCTTC | CASSSGSGTVEGYTF
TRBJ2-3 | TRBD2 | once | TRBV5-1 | TGCGCCAGCAGCTGGGGGACTACCACGGATACGCAGTATTTT | CASSWGTTTDTQYF
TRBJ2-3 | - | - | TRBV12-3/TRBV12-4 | TGTGCCAGCAGTTTTAGGGGGACAGATACGCAGTATTTT | CASSFRGTDTQYF
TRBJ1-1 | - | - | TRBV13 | TGTGCCAGCAGCTTTTACACTGAAGCTTTCTTT | CASSFYTEAFF
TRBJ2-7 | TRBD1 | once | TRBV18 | TGTGCCAGCTCACCACGAGGACAGGGGGCAGTCTCCTACGAGCAGTACTTC | CASSPRGQGAVSYEQYF
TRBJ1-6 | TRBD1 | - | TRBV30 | TGTGCCTCGACAGGGTTGTATTCACCCCTCCACTTT | CASTGLYSPLHF
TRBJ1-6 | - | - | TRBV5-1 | TGCGCCAGCAGCTTGAAGTCCCAGGGCCGTAATTCACCCCTCCACTTT | CASSLKSQGRNSPLHF
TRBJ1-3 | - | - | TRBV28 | TGTGCCAGCAATGAGGAGAGGGCTAGAAACACCATATATTTT | CASNEERARNTIYF
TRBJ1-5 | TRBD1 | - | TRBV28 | TGTGCCAGCAGCGACAGGGAGAGATGGCAGCCCCAGCATTTT | CASSDRERWQPQHF
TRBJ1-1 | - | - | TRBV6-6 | TGTGCTTTGCGTCGGGCGGAGAACACTGAAGCTTTCTTT | CALRRAENTEAFF
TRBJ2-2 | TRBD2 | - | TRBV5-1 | TGCGCCAGCAGCCCGCGGGGGGGAGACACCGGGGAGCTGTTTTTT | CASSPRGGDTGELFF
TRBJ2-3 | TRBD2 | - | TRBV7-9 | TGTGCCAGCAGCAACGGACTAGCCGATTCAGATACGCAGTATTTT | CASSNGLADSDTQYF
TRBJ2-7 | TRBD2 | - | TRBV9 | TGTGCCAGCGGCCCGGGGGGGTCGTACGAGCAGTACTTC | CASGPGGSYEQYF
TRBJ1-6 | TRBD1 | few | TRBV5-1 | TGCGCCAGCAGCTTGACAGGACAGGGGGTGGGTTCACCCCTCCACTTT | CASSLTGQGVGSPLHF
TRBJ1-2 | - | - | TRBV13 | TGTGCCAGCAGCTTAGGTCACCTTACGGGGGGCTACACCTTC | CASSLGHLTGGYTF
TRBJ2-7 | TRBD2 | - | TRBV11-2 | TGTGCCAGCACCCTAAATTGGGGGGGCTACGAGCAGTACTTC | CASTLNWGGYEQYF
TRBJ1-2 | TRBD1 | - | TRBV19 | TGTGCCAGTACAGACAGGGGAGATGTCGGCTACACCTTC | CASTDRGDVGYTF
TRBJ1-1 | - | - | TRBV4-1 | TGCGCCAGCAGCCACTTAGGATGGAACACTGAAGCTTTCTTT | CASSHLGWNTEAFF
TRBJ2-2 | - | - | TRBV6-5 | TGTGCCAGCTCAGACAAGAACACCGGGGAGCTGTTTTTT | CASSDKNTGELFF
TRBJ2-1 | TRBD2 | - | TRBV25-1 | TGTGCCAGCATTAGCGGGGGGAATAGGGGTTACAATGAGCAGTTCTTC | CASISGGNRGYNEQFF
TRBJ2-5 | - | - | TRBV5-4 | TGTGCCAGCACCTTAGGGCTAGCGCTGGGGACCCAGTACTTC | CASTLGLALGTQYF
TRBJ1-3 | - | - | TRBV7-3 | TGTGCCAGCAGCTTGGGTATTTCTGGAAACACCATATATTTT | CASSLGISGNTIYF
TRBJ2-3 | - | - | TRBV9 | TGTGCCAGCAGCGTAGAAGGGGGGATTAGCACAGATACGCAGTATTTT | CASSVEGGISTDTQYF
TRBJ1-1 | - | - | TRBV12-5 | TGTGCTAGTGGTTTGGTATTGGGACAAATGAACACTGAAGCTTTCTTT | CASGLVLGQMNTEAFF
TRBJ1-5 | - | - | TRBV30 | TGTGCCTGGAGCCCCCAAATGGGACGGCCCCAGCATTTT | CAWSPQMGRPQHF
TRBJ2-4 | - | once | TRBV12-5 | TGTGCTAGTGGTTTGAAGGGGGATGAAACCAAAAACATTCAGTACTTC | CASGLKGDETKNIQYF
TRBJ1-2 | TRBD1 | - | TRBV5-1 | TGCGCCAGCAGCTCCGCTACCCAACAGGGGAAAGGCTACACCTTC | CASSSATQQGKGYTF
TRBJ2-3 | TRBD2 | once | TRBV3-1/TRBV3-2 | TGTGCCAGCAGCCTTTCCCTCGGGGGGGCTCTGACAGATACGCAGTATTTT | CASSLSLGGALTDTQYF
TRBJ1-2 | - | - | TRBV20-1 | TGCAGTGCCAGTAACTATGGCTACACCTTC | CSASNYGYTF
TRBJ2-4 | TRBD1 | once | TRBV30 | TGTGCCTGGAGTGTACGGACAGGGTATAGTAACATTCAGTACTTC | CAWSVRTGYSNIQYF
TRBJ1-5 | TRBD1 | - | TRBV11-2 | TGTGCCAGCAGCTTCCCCGTTGTTGGCAGGGGGGATCAGCCCCAGCATTTT | CASSFPVVGRGDQPQHF
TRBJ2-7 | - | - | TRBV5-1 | TGCGCCAGCAGCTTGGACAGGACCGCTAAGGGGTCCTACGAGCAGTACTTC | CASSLDRTAKGSYEQYF
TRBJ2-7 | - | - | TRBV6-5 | TGTGCCAGCAGTCGGACGGCGAGTTTCTACGAGCAGTACTTC | CASSRTASFYEQYF
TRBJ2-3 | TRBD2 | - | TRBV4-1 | TGCGCCAGCAGCCAAGATAGGGCTAGCGGGGATACGCAGTATTTT | CASSQDRASGDTQYF
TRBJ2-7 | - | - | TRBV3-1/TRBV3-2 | TGTGCCAGCAGCCTCCGTCCCCCCAGTTACTACGAGCAGTACTTC | CASSLRPPSYYEQYF
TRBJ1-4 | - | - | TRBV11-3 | TGTGCCAGCAGCCCGGGGCTTGGAGAAAAACTGTTTTTT | CASSPGLGEKLFF
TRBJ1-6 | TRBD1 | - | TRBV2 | TGTGCCAGCAGTGCCTCCGACAGGGGCACCTTGATCTCACCCCTCCACTTT | CASSASDRGTLISPLHF
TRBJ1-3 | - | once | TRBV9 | TGTGCCAGCAGTCAAAGGGACTCTGGAAACACCATATATTTT | CASSQRDSGNTIYF
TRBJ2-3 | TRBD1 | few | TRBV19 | TGTGCCAGTAGTAGACAGGGGGGAGGCACAGATACGCAGTATTTT | CASSRQGGGTDTQYF
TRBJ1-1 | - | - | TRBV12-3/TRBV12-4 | TGTGCCAGCAGTTTAGCGTCAGCCGCTGAAGCTTTCTTT | CASSLASAAEAFF
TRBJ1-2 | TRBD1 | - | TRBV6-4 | TGTGCCAGCAGACCCGTGTCAGGGGGTGGCTACACCTTC | CASRPVSGGGYTF
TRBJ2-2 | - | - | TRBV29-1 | TGCAGCGTAGAGAACACCGGGGAGCTGTTTTTT | CSVENTGELFF
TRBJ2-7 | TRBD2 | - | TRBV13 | TGTGCCAGCAGCTTTAAGCGGGGGATTTACGAGCAGTACTTC | CASSFKRGIYEQYF
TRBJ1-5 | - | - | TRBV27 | TGTGCCAGCAGTTTAGACGGAAGCAATCAGCCCCAGCATTTT | CASSLDGSNQPQHF
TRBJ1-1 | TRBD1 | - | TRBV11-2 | TGTGCCAGCAGCTCCGGGACAGGGGAGACTGAAGCTTTCTTT | CASSSGTGETEAFF
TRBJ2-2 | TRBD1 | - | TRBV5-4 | TGTGCCAGCAGCCCCGGGACAGGGAACACCGGGGAGCTGTTTTTT | CASSPGTGNTGELFF
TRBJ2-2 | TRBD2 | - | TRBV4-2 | TGTGCCAGCAGCCTGGAAAGCGGGGGGGCCGCCGCCGGGGAGCTGTTTTTT | CASSLESGGAAAGELFF
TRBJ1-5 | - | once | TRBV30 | TGTGCCTGGAGTGTAAATGGACAAGGCAATCAGCCCCAGCATTTT | CAWSVNGQGNQPQHF
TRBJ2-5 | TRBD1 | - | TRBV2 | TGTGCCAGCAGTGGGGGACAGCAAGAGACCCAGTACTTC | CASSGGQQETQYF
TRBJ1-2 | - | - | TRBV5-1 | TGCGCCAGCAGCTTGGCGGGGGCGGAGGTTCGGGGCTACACCTTC | CASSLAGAEVRGYTF
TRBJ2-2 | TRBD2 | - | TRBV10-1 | TGCGCCAGCAGTGAGGAGCGGGGGGGCCGAAGCGGGGAGCTGTTTTTT | CASSEERGGRSGELFF